A selection of T cell receptor beta chains follows, all from one sample in a study of monozygotic twins with inflammatory bowel disease. No DNA is given; TCRdb re-called the 5' RACE reads and lists each CDR3 protein once. The clone table shows under 200,000 distinct CDR3 sequences, with the ten largest holding around 2.8%. What was sequenced was blood. The receptor set was obtained from a human donor with ulcerative colitis or Crohn's disease, or a healthy co-twin of an affected twin (not recorded which). The CDR3 runs from the conserved cysteine through the conserved F or W.

V	J	CDR3
TRBV6-5	TRBJ2-7	CASSYSGTGVSHEQYF
TRBV30	TRBJ2-1	CAWSGFAGLAGGNEQFF
TRBV28	TRBJ2-7	CASSSFQGYEQYF
TRBV7-3	TRBJ2-2	CASSLAGYTGELFF
TRBV24-1	TRBJ2-1	CATSGVAGGYSEQFF
TRBV20-1	TRBJ2-7	CSARDRDRGVDEQYF
TRBV28	TRBJ2-5	CASSSRQREVVETQYF
TRBV3-1	TRBJ2-1	CASSQVSAGAHEQFF
TRBV7-6	TRBJ2-7	CASSLRLAGAPGEQYF
TRBV5-1	TRBJ2-1	CASSLTSGSAYGHNEQFF
TRBV18	TRBJ2-4	CASSRTGSYEDKNIQYF
TRBV7-9	TRBJ2-1	CASSLGQGFPYNEQFF
TRBV9	TRBJ2-5	CASSVGPAQETQYF
TRBV5-1	TRBJ2-2	CASSLEGTTRTGELFF
TRBV5-1	TRBJ2-7	CASSLKRELGEQYF
TRBV6-5	TRBJ1-2	CASRMGLERGYTF
TRBV5-4	TRBJ2-7	CASSLAGGPLYEQYF
TRBV5-1	TRBJ1-4	CASSWGGLGPTNEKLFF
TRBV20-1	TRBJ2-5	CSWEDTSGQETQYF
TRBV29-1	TRBJ1-1	CSVEGPGVNTEAFF
TRBV7-9	TRBJ2-7	CASSLALATSGGGEHYF
TRBV3-1	TRBJ1-1	CASSQVPPATEAFF
TRBV6-5	TRBJ1-1	CASSSPHRGIHEAFF
TRBV29-1	TRBJ1-1	CSVERQLNTEAFF
TRBV27	TRBJ1-5	CASSIPPAAQHF
TRBV20-1	TRBJ2-1	CSARVAGKDYNEQFF
TRBV29-1	TRBJ1-1	CSATTANTEAFF
TRBV28	TRBJ2-2	CALSRKTNTGELFF
TRBV15	TRBJ1-5	CATSRDYGRGPNQPQHF
TRBV15	TRBJ2-2	CATSRVLGTGYNTGELFF
TRBV7-6	TRBJ1-3	CASSLESRQRPGNTIYF
TRBV9	TRBJ2-7	CASSVGGTGAYEQYF